These 10 T cell receptor beta chains came from one sample sequenced in a study of blood T cells in healthy people across ages. A J-beta primer mix and a sample-barcoded 5' primer were used in a second PCR of roughly 7 to 12 cycles. TCRdb independently ran MiXCR on the 5' RACE reads; one entry per CDR3 protein. The profile covers about 1.5 million distinct CDR3 sequences, with approximately 43% appearing a single time and about 4% taken by the ten largest. Sequencing was done on a sample of blood. All receptors derive from a woman under 30 in good health.

The table lists this clonotype with a few counts. This rearrangement joins TRBV6-1 to TRBJ2-1; D possibly corresponds to TRBD2 (6 bases). Looked up from germline, CDR1 is MNHNS and CDR2 is SASEGT. The CDR3 is made up of 16 amino acids. The V gene lost 1 base and the J gene lost 2 bases, with 12 bases spanning the gap. The CDR3 spells CASSEEKLAAYNEQFF. The CDR3 nucleotides are TGTGCCAGCAGTGAAGAAAAGTTAGCGGCCTACAATGAGCAGTTCTTC.

This sequence joins TRBV7-2 and TRBJ1-2; 7 bases line up with TRBD1. Per the germline V gene, CDR1 is SGHTA and CDR2 is FQGNSA. J gave up 4 bases and V 4 bases, and 9 bases lay outside the gene matches. CDR3 size: 15 residues. This CDR3 is CASSYGKGTAYGYTF. The CDR3 bases are TGTGCCAGCAGCTATGGAAAGGGGACAGCCTATGGCTACACCTTC.

The V and J genes are TRBV6-6 and TRBJ1-4, with D perhaps matching TRBD1 (5 bases). There are 14 residues in the CDR3. Germline V gene lookup returns CDR1 MNHNY and CDR2 SVGAGI (reference sequence). The V and J ends lost 6 bases and 13 bases respectively, with 21 bases between them. The CDR3 region has the DNA TGTGCCAGCAGCAAGGAGAAGGGTGGGGCGGGACTGTTTTTT. This gives the protein CASSKEKGGAGLFF.

The gene calls are TRBV20-1 and TRBJ1-5; D is possibly TRBD1 (6 bases). CDR1 DFQATT and CDR2 SNEGSKA come from the germline V gene (reference sequence). CDR3 length equals 14 residues. Between the trimmed V and J ends, which lost 5 bases and 5 bases, there was a span of 16 bases. The CDR3 DNA is TGCAGTGCTGTCGAGGGGGGGCTCGATCAGCCCCAGCATTTT. Translation gives CSAVEGGLDQPQHF.

The chain combines TRBV7-2 with TRBJ2-5, with TRBD2 matching over 10 bases. The closer fit of TRBJ2-7 to the DNA end suggests the J call may be wrong. Germline CDR1 is SGHTA and CDR2 is FQGNSA. There are 16 residues in the CDR3. The CDR3 is CASSLPSGGALYEQYF. The CDR3 DNA reads TGTGCCAGCAGCTTACCGAGCGGGGGGGCCTTGTACGAGCAGTACTTC.

This chain joins TRBV5-1 and TRBJ2-7; D not resolved. Germline lookup yields CDR1 SGHRS and CDR2 YFSETQ. CDR3 length equals 13 residues. V shed 0 bases and J shed 4 bases, with 8 bases lying between them. The CDR3 reads CASSLAENYEQYF. CDR3 coding DNA: TGCGCCAGCAGCTTGGCAGAAAATTACGAGCAGTACTTC.

On this clonotype: A read error may account for a junction end that differs from germline. V gene TRBV7-7 combines with J gene TRBJ2-2; weak D call: TRBD1 (5 bases). The CDR3 loop spans 18 amino acids. The germline CDR1 and CDR2 sequences are SSHAT and FNYEAQ (reference sequence). The CDR3 sequence is CASNRYSPTVANTGELFF. Written as DNA, the CDR3 is TGTGCTAGCAATCGTTACTCCCCGACAGTTGCGAACACCGGGGAGCTGTTTTTT.

The rearrangement links TRBV5-1 to TRBJ1-4; D is unclear. V lost 4 bases, J lost 6 bases, and 13 bases lay in between. This CDR3 contains 14 residues. Germline-derived CDR1 and CDR2 are SGHRS and YFSETQ. The CDR3 bases are TGCGCCAGCAGCGCGGGGAGTCAGGATGAAAAACTGTTTTTT. As protein: CASSAGSQDEKLFF. Supplemented by reference TRBV5-1 and TRBJ1-4, the full variable domain reads KAGVTQTPRYLIKTRGQQVTLSCSPISGHRSVSWYQQTPGQGLQFLFEYFSETQRNKGNFPGRFSGRQFSNSRSEMNVSTLELGDSALYLCASSAGSQDEKLFFGSGTQLSVL.

This rearrangement joins TRBV19 to TRBJ2-1, with D uncertain. The CDR3 contains 12 residues. Germline V gene sequence: CDR1 LNHDA, CDR2 SQIVND (reference sequence). Trimming stripped 2 bases from V and 8 bases from J, with 7 bases between. The DNA for the CDR3 is TGTGCCAGTAGTATACAAGGACATGAGCAGTTCTTC. This encodes CASSIQGHEQFF.

This clonotype turned up a few times. The V call is TRBV4-3, the J call TRBJ2-7, with 11 nucleotides matching TRBD2. Per germline, CDR1 LGHNA and CDR2 YSLEER. The CDR3 contains 15 residues. The V gene end was trimmed by 3 bases and the J gene end by 3 bases; junction bases not matched to a gene: 4. DNA for the CDR3: TGCGCCAGCAGCCACCACCTAGCGGGAGGCTACGAGCAGTACTTC. It specifies CASSHHLAGGYEQYF.